This T cell receptor (beta chain) originates from a study of OX40 agonist ivuxolimab in advanced cancers. Study summary: Prior therapy, whether anti-PD-1, anti-PD-L1 or anti-CTLA-4, was allowed, and under 50% had some.

With regard to this clone: Its specificity is not known.

TCRdb keeps only in-frame clones here, not all; method: immunoSEQ multiplex PCR. The sample has about 82,000 clones; under 90% are singletons. The V gene's germline CDR1 is SGHDN and CDR2 FVKESK. V shed 2 bases and J shed 5 bases, with 10 bases lying between them. This CDR3 region has 13 residues. Findings and limits, study-wide: In CD8+ T cells, expanded clones were on average more numerous than in CD4+. The study did not work out the antigen specificity of the expanded peripheral T cells.

This TCR was recovered from an adult with an advanced solid tumor such as melanoma, head and neck, liver or kidney cancer. This specimen was CD4+ or CD8+ T cells sorted from blood, taken in a trial of the OX40 agonist ivuxolimab. This chain connects TRBV14 to TRBJ2-7; D not certain. The CDR3 loop reads CASSQLLNHEQYF. CDR3 nucleotide sequence: TGTGCCAGCAGCCAACTTCTGAACCACGAGCAGTACTTC.